This TCR beta chain was profiled in a study of early T cells in non-severe SARS-CoV-2 infection. Study-wide context: The authors sequenced bulk RNA from unsorted whole blood, leaving chains unpaired.

Study conclusions and caveats: Private and CD4 specificities were missed by VDJdb matching, which favored anti-spike CD8 responses.

Many counts were recorded for this clonotype. Its matching antigen is unknown. Each single cDNA molecule received a unique molecular identifier. TCRdb reanalysed the 5' RACE reads using MiXCR and keeps one entry per CDR3 protein. The sample holds 60,000 or so distinct CDR3 sequences, approximately 10% seen once. With 0 bases removed from V and 1 base from J, the gap between germline ends came to 9 bases. Germline CDR1 SGHVS, CDR2 FQNEAQ. This CDR3 has 15 residues. This clonotype originated in an adult who was a healthcare worker with PCR-confirmed SARS-CoV-2 infection or an uninfected control (not recorded which). Material for sequencing was whole blood. The rearrangement joins TRBV7-8 to TRBJ1-1, with D unclear. CDR3 protein: CASSLAAIRNTEAFF. The CDR3 nucleotides read TGTGCCAGCAGCTTAGCGGCAATCAGGAACACTGAAGCTTTCTTT. Based on the CDR3 plus reference TRBV7-8 and TRBJ1-1, the full variable domain is GAGVSQSPRYKVAKRGQDVALRCDPISGHVSLFWYQQALGQGPEFLTYFQNEAQLDKSGLPSDRFFAERPEGSVSTLKIQRTQQEDSAVYLCASSLAAIRNTEAFFGQGTRLTVV.